These T cell receptor beta chains were read from a single sample in a study of control samples from healthy donors and cancer patients. TCRdb keeps only in-frame clones here, not all; method: immunoSEQ multiplex PCR. The table lists 75,000 to 90,000 clones, approximately 90% of them singletons. Specimen: blood. Every receptor here comes from a man aged 50 to 60 in good health. Each CDR3 is given with its conserved first and last residue. A D gene is named only where the DNA matches it firmly. A row's size may be missing; if present it is once, few, many or a size class.

clone_size	d_call	v_call	j_call	cdr3_aa	cdr3_nt
.	.	TRBV30	TRBJ2-1	CAWSSLGGGQNEQFF	TGTGCCTGGAGCTCCCTGGGGGGGGGCCAGAATGAGCAGTTCTTC
.	TRBD2	TRBV19	TRBJ2-1	CASMGTSGGANEQFF	TGTGCCAGTATGGGGACTAGCGGGGGGGCAAATGAGCAGTTCTTC
.	TRBD1	TRBV12-3/TRBV12-4	TRBJ2-7	CASSFTGGEQYF	TGTGCCAGCAGTTTCACAGGGGGGGAGCAGTACTTC
.	.	TRBV27	TRBJ1-1	CASSFRGNTEAFF	TGTGCCAGCAGTTTTAGGGGGAACACTGAAGCTTTCTTT
.	.	TRBV3-1/TRBV3-2	TRBJ1-2	CASSQQGLKVYGYTF	TGTGCCAGCAGCCAACAGGGTTTAAAGGTGTATGGCTACACCTTC
few	TRBD1	TRBV24-1	TRBJ1-1	CATSDGGQGKTEAFF	TGTGCCACCAGTGATGGGGGACAGGGAAAGACTGAAGCTTTCTTT
.	TRBD1	TRBV6-4	TRBJ1-2	CASSLGQGTYGYTF	TGTGCCAGCAGTTTGGGACAGGGAACCTATGGCTACACCTTC
.	.	TRBV12-3/TRBV12-4	TRBJ1-6	CASSLGGISPLHF	TGTGCCAGCAGTTTGGGGGGCATCTCACCCCTCCACTTT
.	.	TRBV7-2	TRBJ2-5	CASSLAARQEETQYF	TGTGCCAGCAGCTTAGCCGCGAGACAGGAAGAGACCCAGTACTTC
.	TRBD2	TRBV6-2/TRBV6-3	TRBJ2-1	CASSALLGGGYNEQFF	TGTGCCAGCAGTGCGCTCCTGGGCGGGGGGTACAATGAGCAGTTCTTC
.	TRBD2	TRBV7-2	TRBJ2-7	CASSLRGGSYEQYF	TGTGCCAGCAGCTTACGCGGGGGGTCCTACGAGCAGTACTTC
.	TRBD1	TRBV12-3/TRBV12-4	TRBJ2-7	CASSFGTAYEQYF	TGTGCCAGCAGTTTTGGGACAGCCTACGAGCAGTACTTC
once	.	TRBV5-1	TRBJ1-1	CASSTPKNRPTEAFF	TGCGCCAGCAGCACCCCCAAAAACAGGCCCACTGAAGCTTTCTTT
.	TRBD1	TRBV5-1	TRBJ2-3	CASSMSTTGYSGDTQYF	TGCGCCAGCAGCATGTCTACGACAGGGTATTCTGGAGATACGCAGTATTTT
.	.	TRBV6-6	TRBJ2-2	CASSYSRQATGELFF	TGTGCCAGCAGTTACTCGAGGCAGGCCACCGGGGAGCTGTTTTTT
few	.	TRBV30	TRBJ2-7	CAWSVDMYEQYF	TGTGCCTGGAGTGTGGACATGTACGAGCAGTACTTC
.	TRBD1	TRBV6-5	TRBJ1-1	CASTRDRGPTEAFF	TGTGCCAGCACTCGGGACAGGGGTCCGACTGAAGCTTTCTTT
.	.	TRBV5-1	TRBJ2-1	CASSPPGQKYNEQFF	TGCGCCAGCAGCCCCCCCGGACAGAAATACAATGAGCAGTTCTTC
.	TRBD1	TRBV20-1	TRBJ1-1	CSASAGQGGNEAFF	TGCAGTGCTAGTGCCGGACAGGGGGGTAATGAAGCTTTCTTT
once	.	TRBV30	TRBJ2-3	CATPGDLRSDTQYF	TGTGCCACGCCCGGCGACCTAAGGTCAGATACGCAGTATTTT
.	TRBD2	TRBV2	TRBJ2-5	CASSEAGLAVETQYF	TGTGCCAGCAGTGAAGCGGGACTAGCAGTGGAGACCCAGTACTTC
.	TRBD1	TRBV6-4	TRBJ1-1	CASQGTGGTEAFF	TGTGCCAGCCAGGGGACAGGGGGGACTGAAGCTTTCTTT
.	.	TRBV7-9	TRBJ1-4	CASSLDRTSNEKLFF	TGTGCCAGCAGCTTAGATCGGACTTCTAATGAAAAACTGTTTTTT